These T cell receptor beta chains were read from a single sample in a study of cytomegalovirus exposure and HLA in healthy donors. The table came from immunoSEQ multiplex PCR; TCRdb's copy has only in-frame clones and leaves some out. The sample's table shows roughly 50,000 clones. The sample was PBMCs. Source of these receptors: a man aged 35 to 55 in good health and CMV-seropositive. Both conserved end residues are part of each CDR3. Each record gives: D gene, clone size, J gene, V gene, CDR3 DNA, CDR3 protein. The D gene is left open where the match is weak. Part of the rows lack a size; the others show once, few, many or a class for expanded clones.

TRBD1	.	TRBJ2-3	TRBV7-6	TGTGCCAGCAGCTTTCACTTCAGGGGGAACGCAGATACGCAGTATTTT	CASSFHFRGNADTQYF
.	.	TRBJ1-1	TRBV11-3	TGTGCCAGCAGCTCTAGCTTCGGGACTGAAGCTTTCTTT	CASSSSFGTEAFF
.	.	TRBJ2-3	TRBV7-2	TGTGCCAGCAGCTTAGTTGGTAGCGGAAGCACAGATACGCAGTATTTT	CASSLVGSGSTDTQYF
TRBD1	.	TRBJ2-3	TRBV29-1	TGCAGCGCCAGGGACAGCTTCACAGATACGCAGTATTTT	CSARDSFTDTQYF
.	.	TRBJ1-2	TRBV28	TGTGCCAGCATGACAGGTGGGGACTATGGCTACACCTTC	CASMTGGDYGYTF
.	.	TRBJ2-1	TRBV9	TGTGCCAGCAGCTTTACTCAGGACGGAGGGGAGCAGTTCTTC	CASSFTQDGGEQFF
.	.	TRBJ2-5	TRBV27	TGTGCCAGCAGTTATTCGCGGGGACAAGAGACCCAGTACTTC	CASSYSRGQETQYF
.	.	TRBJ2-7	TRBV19	TGTGCCAGTAGTATAGAGGGGAGCTCCTACGAGCAGTACTTC	CASSIEGSSYEQYF
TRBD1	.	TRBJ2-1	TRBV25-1	TGTGCCAGCTGTCGTACAGGGGGGTACAATGAGCAGTTCTTC	CASCRTGGYNEQFF
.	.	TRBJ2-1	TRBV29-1	TGCAGCATCCGCCATGGGGGGAATGAGCAGTTCTTC	CSIRHGGNEQFF
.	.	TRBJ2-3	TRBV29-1	TGCAGCGTCGCGGGCACAGATACGCAGTATTTT	CSVAGTDTQYF
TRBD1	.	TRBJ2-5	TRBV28	TGTGCCAGCAGTTCCAGGACAGGGGGTAAAGAGACCCAGTACTTC	CASSSRTGGKETQYF
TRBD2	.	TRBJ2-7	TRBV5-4	TGTGCCAGCAGCTTGGCCCCCTCTAGCGGGAGATTACTTTACGAGCAGTACTTC	CASSLAPSSGRLLYEQYF
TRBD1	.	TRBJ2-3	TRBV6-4	TGTGCCAGCAGACGAACAGGGGGAGCGAGCTCAGATACGCAGTATTTT	CASRRTGGASSDTQYF
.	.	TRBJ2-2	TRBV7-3	TGTGCCAGCAGCCCGGGGTGGGGAGCCGGGGAGCTGTTTTTT	CASSPGWGAGELFF
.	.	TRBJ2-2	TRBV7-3	TGTGCCAGCAGCCCGACACCCGGGGAGCTGTTTTTT	CASSPTPGELFF
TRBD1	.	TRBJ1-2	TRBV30	TGTGCCTGGAGTGACAGGGGGTGGCGTGGCTACACCTTC	CAWSDRGWRGYTF
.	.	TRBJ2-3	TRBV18	TGTGCCAGCTCACCGGGACTCGATGTCACAGATACGCAGTATTTT	CASSPGLDVTDTQYF
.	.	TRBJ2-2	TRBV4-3	TGCGCCAGCAGCCAAGGAGACTCCGGGGAGCTGTTTTTT	CASSQGDSGELFF
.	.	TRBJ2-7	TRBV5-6	TGTGCCAGCAGCGGACAGCCCTACGAGCAGTACTTC	CASSGQPYEQYF
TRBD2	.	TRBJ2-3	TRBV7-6	TGTGCCAGCAGCTCTAACCTTAGCGGGAGGCAAATCAGCACAGATACGCAGTATTTT	CASSSNLSGRQISTDTQYF
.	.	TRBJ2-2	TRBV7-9	TGTGCCAGCAGCGGCCCGAACCAAAGCGGGCCCAACACCGGGGAGCTGTTTTTT	CASSGPNQSGPNTGELFF
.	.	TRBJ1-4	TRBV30	TGTGCCTGGAGTTCTTCGTATGCAACTAATGAAAAACTGTTTTTT	CAWSSSYATNEKLFF
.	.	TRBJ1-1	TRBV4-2	TGTGCCAGCAGCCAACCCGGGACAACGAACACTGAAGCTTTCTTT	CASSQPGTTNTEAFF
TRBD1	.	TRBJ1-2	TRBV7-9	TGTGCCAGCAGCTTAGGGACAGGGAGCGGCTATGGCTACACCTTC	CASSLGTGSGYGYTF
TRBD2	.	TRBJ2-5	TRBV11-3	TGTGCCAGCAGCTTAGGGACTAGCGCCCAAGAGACCCAGTACTTC	CASSLGTSAQETQYF
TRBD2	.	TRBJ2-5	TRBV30	TGTGCCTGGAGTGTACTGGGAGGGCAAGAGACCCAGTACTTC	CAWSVLGGQETQYF
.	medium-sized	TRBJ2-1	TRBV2	TGTGCCAGCAGAGACAGTTCAAGCCCCTACAATGAGCAGTTCTTC	CASRDSSSPYNEQFF
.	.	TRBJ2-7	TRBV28	TGTGCCAGCAGCAGAGGGTTGGGCGGAAGCGCCTACGAGCAGTACTTC	CASSRGLGGSAYEQYF
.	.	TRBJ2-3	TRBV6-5	TGTGCCAGCAGTTACTCGAGAGGGCCAGATACGCAGTATTTT	CASSYSRGPDTQYF
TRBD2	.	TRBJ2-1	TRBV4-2	TGTGCCAGCAGCCAAGAGGGCCTAGCGGAGGAGGATGAGCAGTTCTTC	CASSQEGLAEEDEQFF
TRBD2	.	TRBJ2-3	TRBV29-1	TGCAGCGTTGAGGCCAGTTACTGGGGTCTAGCGGGGTCCTTCACAGATACGCAGTATTTT	CSVEASYWGLAGSFTDTQYF
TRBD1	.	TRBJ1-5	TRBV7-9	TGTGCCAGCAGCCTCACAGGGGATACCAATCAGCCCCAGCATTTT	CASSLTGDTNQPQHF
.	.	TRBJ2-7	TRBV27	TGTGCCAGCGGCCTCGGGGAGCAGTACTTC	CASGLGEQYF
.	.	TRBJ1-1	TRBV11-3	TGTGCCAGCAGCTCAGACTTGAACACTGAAGCTTTCTTT	CASSSDLNTEAFF
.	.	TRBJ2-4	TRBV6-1	TGTGCCAGCAGTGAGGCCAGGGTGACCGCCGGAGCCAAAAACATTCAGTACTTC	CASSEARVTAGAKNIQYF
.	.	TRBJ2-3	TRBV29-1	TGCAGCGTGGAGGGACAGTACACAGATACGCAGTATTTT	CSVEGQYTDTQYF
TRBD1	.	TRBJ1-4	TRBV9	TGTGCCAGTAGCCTGGGACAGCCCAATGAAAAACTGTTTTTT	CASSLGQPNEKLFF
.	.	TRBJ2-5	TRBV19	TGTGCCAGTAGTTCACAGGGTGCAGAGACCCAGTACTTC	CASSSQGAETQYF
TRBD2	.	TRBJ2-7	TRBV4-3	TGCGCCAGCAGCCTCGCCCCAGCGGGGGGAATATACGAGCAGTACTTC	CASSLAPAGGIYEQYF
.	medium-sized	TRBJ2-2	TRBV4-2	TGTGCCAGCAGCCAGGAGACAGGTCCCACCGGGGAGCTGTTTTTT	CASSQETGPTGELFF
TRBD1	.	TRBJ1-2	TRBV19	TGTGCCAGTAGTACCATACAGGGGGTCGGCTACACCTTC	CASSTIQGVGYTF
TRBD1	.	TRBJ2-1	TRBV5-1	TGCGCCAGCAGCTTGGAAGGGACAGGGTCGGGAACTAGCGCGCAGTTCTTC	CASSLEGTGSGTSAQFF
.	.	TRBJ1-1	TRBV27	TGTGCCAGCAGTTTGGCTAACACTGAAGCTTTCTTT	CASSLANTEAFF
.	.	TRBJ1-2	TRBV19	TGTGCCAGTACCACGGGACACCCTAACTATGGCTACACCTTC	CASTTGHPNYGYTF
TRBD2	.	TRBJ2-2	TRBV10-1	TGCGCCAGCAGCGGGGGGGCCGGGGAGCTGTTTTTT	CASSGGAGELFF
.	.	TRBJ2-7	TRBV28	TGTGCCAGCAGCACACGATCGGGTGTCGGGGAGCAGTACTTC	CASSTRSGVGEQYF
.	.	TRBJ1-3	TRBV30	TGTGCCTGGTCGGACTACAACTCTGGAAACACCATATATTTT	CAWSDYNSGNTIYF
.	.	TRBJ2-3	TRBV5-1	TGCGCCAGCAGCTTGGCCGGAGGGCGAGATACGCAGTATTTT	CASSLAGGRDTQYF
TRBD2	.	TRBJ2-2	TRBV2	TGTGCCAGCAGGCCCGGGACTAGCTGGACCGGGGAGCTGTTTTTT	CASRPGTSWTGELFF
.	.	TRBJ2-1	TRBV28	TGTGCCAGCACCCCTCTCGAGGGTCCCTACAATGAGCAGTTCTTC	CASTPLEGPYNEQFF
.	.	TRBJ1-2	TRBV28	TGTGCCAGCAGTTCAAGGACAGATTACACCTTC	CASSSRTDYTF
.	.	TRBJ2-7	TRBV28	TGTGCCAGCAGATCAGGACTCCCCAACGAGCAGTACTTC	CASRSGLPNEQYF
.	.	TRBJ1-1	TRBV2	TGTGCCAGCAGTGAGACAATGAACACTGAAGCTTTCTTT	CASSETMNTEAFF
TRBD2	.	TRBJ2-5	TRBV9	TGTGCCAGCAGCGGATGGGGCGGGAGGAAAGAGACCCAGTACTTC	CASSGWGGRKETQYF
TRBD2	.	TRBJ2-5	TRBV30	TGTGCCTGGAGTGTCGGGGGGCAAGAGACCCAGTACTTC	CAWSVGGQETQYF
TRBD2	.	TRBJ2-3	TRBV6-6	TGTGCCAGCAGAAACGGGGGGACTAGGACCACTTCGGCGCAGTATTTT	CASRNGGTRTTSAQYF
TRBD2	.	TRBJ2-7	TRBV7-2	TGTGCCAGCAGCTTAGACGGGCGGGAGGGCCCTTCCTACGAGCAGTACTTC	CASSLDGREGPSYEQYF
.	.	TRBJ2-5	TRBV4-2	TGTGCCAGCAGCCAAGATCGGGAGACCCAGTACTTC	CASSQDRETQYF